This TCR beta chain was retrieved from a study of shared clonotypes between healthy human individuals (dated by TCRdb to 2018 to 2020). Regarding the research as a whole: Three men and a couple of women, aged 18 to 49 years, made up the cohort. Blood TCR repertoires of about five healthy adults were deeply sequenced to estimate repertoire size and the extent of clonotype sharing between individuals. For each donor, CD4 naive and CD4 memory were each run on three plates, CD8 naive on two plates, and CD8 memory on one plate. Between about 0.8 and 9 billion PBMCs per donor were obtained by leukapheresis. Different laboratories and diverse techniques were used to prepare libraries and sequence TCR repertoires, to increase sequencing depth and limit assay-specific biases.

Using the deep immunoSEQ assay, TCR CDR3 regions were amplified from genomic DNA by multiplex PCR. Genomic DNA extracted from each cell subset was distributed evenly over all wells of several immunoSEQ 96-well plates, and each plate served as one replicate. For sorted subsets, approximately 210 ng of genomic DNA, equivalent to 25,000 to 35,000 T cell genomes, went into each replicate PCR. The purified libraries were quantified using a Qubit 3.0 fluorometer, sized with a Bioanalyzer 2100, and then quantified again using the KAPA Library Quantification kit. A separate single-read 150-cycle Illumina NextSeq 550 flow cell was used to sequence each immunoSEQ 96-well plate. In the source study's methods: Because only junctional sequences without quality scores were contained in the immunoSEQ output, filtering matching that applied to full-length reads could not be performed. Sequences were annotated with PyIR, a Python wrapper for IgBLAST v1.9, using IMGT germline references to assign V/J genes and CDR3. Reads were removed for weak V/J assignments (E-value above 1e-6), missing CDR3, stop codons, out-of-frame junctions, or ambiguous translated residues. V3J clonotypes were defined as sequences sharing an identical inferred V gene, J gene, and CDR3 amino acid sequence. Percentage overlap between repertoires was calculated by dividing the number of shared unique clonotypes by the size of the smaller repertoire. Repertoire richness was assessed with RTK rarefaction, the Chao1 estimator, and Recon v2.1 estimates of unobserved clonotypes. Generation probabilities were computed with OLGA for all TCRbeta clonotypes obtained by the gDNA method from several donors. TCRdb mirrors the immuneACCESS table, restricted to in-frame sequences. Some clones are absent from its copies; in checked studies, under half trace to an unresolved V gene, and the reason for the others is unknown. The V and J calls and the clone size are those of that table, but D and trimming were determined from the DNA. Present in this sample are over 2 million clones, 92% of which were seen just once. The top ten constitute around 0.4% of the sample.

Healthy HIV-negative adults with no recently reported acute infections or vaccinations were included as donors. Every donor was a Caucasian adult residing in Nashville, Tennessee, USA. Magnetic negative selection was used to enrich CD4+ T cells, after which naive cells were positively selected on CD45RA and the negative fraction became the memory subset. After blood collection by leukapheresis, PBMCs were isolated using Ficoll-Histopaque density gradient centrifugation and then cryopreserved in the vapor phase of liquid nitrogen. Analytical flow cytometry was used to check the purity and quantity of every magnetically sorted T cell population. From each sorted fraction, genomic DNA was isolated and quantified by UV absorbance on a Nanodrop 2000c. The germline V gene yields SGDLS for CDR1 and YYNGEE for CDR2. Measured from the cysteine to the phenylalanine, the CDR3 is 15 residues long. The kept DNA is CDR3 alone, 45 bases in frame from the first base. The V and J ends are trimmed by 3 bases and 4 bases, leaving 15 bases between them.

In the case of this clone: Its antigen is unknown. Base quality data are lacking; no much larger clone is found one base away.

General study outcomes and caveats: When a few donors were compared, the shared fraction of clonotypes was about 5.2% for naive CD4, over 3% for naive CD8, 2% to 2.5% for memory CD4, and less than 0.5% for memory CD8. Even with the large sequencing depth, rarefaction of the sorted-subset datasets indicated that sequencing was incomplete. Sampling was restricted to blood, and TCR repertoires in tissue are likely to differ from TCR repertoires in blood. Compared with non-shared clonotypes, the clonotypes found in all four sorted-subset donors had higher generation probabilities. Estimated clonotype richness was generally larger for naive than for memory subsets. Pairwise subsampling led to the expectation that sequencing depth would affect the degree of clonotype sharing among donors. The genetic and exposure-history diversity represented was limited by the small number of donors.

This TCR was sampled from a man between 18 and 35 years old in good health. Some clones in this sample may be carry-over from other donors' samples. Specimen: naive CD4+ T cells from PBMCs. Reading the label with the study, this specimen's cell subset or site is: CD45RA+ positively selected. The chain is made from TRBV9 and TRBJ2-3; a confident D gene designation cannot be given. The CDR3 corresponds to CASSAGPAPPDTQYF. The DNA is as follows: TGTGCCAGCAGCGCGGGTCCCGCCCCACCAGATACGCAGTATTTT.